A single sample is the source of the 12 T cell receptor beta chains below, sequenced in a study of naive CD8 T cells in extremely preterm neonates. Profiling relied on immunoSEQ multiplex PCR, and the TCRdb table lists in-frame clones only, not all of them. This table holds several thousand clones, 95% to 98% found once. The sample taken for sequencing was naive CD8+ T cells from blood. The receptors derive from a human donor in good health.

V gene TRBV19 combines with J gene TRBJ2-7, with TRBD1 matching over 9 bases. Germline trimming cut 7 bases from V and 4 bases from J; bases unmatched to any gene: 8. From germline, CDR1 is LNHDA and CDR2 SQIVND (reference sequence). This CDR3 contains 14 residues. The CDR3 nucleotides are TGTGCCAGTACCCCCGGGACAGGGAGGTACGAGCAGTACTTC. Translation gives CASTPGTGRYEQYF.

The DNA for the CDR3 is TGTGCCAGCAGTGAAGATCCGGACACTGAAGCTTTCTTT. Translating gives CASSEDPDTEAFF. This chain uses TRBV6-1 with TRBJ1-1, with D hard to call. V dropped 1 base and J dropped 3 bases, with 6 bases sitting between them. CDR1 and CDR2 (germline): MNHNS, SASEGT. The CDR3 is made up of 13 amino acids.

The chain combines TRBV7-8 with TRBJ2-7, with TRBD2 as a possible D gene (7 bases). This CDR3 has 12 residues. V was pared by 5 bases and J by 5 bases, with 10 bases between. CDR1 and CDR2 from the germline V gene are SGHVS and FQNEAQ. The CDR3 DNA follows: TGTGCCAGCAGCCCCGGGGGGCACGAGCAGTACTTC. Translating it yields CASSPGGHEQYF.

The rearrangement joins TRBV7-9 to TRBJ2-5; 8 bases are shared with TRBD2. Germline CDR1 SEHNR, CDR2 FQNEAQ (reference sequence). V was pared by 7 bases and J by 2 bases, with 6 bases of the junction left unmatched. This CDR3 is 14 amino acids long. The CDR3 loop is CASTRGGGQETQYF. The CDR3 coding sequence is TGTGCCAGCACCCGGGGGGGCGGTCAAGAGACCCAGTACTTC.

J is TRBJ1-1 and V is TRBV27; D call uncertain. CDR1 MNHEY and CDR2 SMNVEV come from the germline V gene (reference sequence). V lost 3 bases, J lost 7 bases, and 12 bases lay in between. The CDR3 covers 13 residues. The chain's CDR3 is CASSFGWSSEAFF. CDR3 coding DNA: TGTGCCAGCAGTTTCGGCTGGAGTAGTGAAGCTTTCTTT.

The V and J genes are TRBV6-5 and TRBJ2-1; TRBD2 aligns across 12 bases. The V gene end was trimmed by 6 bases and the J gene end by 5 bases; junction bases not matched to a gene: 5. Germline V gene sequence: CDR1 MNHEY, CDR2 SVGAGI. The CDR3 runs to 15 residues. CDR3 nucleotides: TGTGCCAGCAGAATCGGACTAGCGGGGAACAATGAGCAGTTCTTC. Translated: CASRIGLAGNNEQFF.

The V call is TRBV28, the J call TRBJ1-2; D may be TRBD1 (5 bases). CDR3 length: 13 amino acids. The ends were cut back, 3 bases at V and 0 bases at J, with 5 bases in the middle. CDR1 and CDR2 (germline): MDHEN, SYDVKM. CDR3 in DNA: TGTGCCAGCAGTTTGACAGCTAACTATGGCTACACCTTC. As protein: CASSLTANYGYTF.

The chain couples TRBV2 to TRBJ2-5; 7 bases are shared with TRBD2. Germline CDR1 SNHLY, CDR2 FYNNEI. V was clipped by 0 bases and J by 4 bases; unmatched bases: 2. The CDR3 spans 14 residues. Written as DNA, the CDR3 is TGTGCCAGCAGTGAAGCCTGGGGGGGAGAGACCCAGTACTTC. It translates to CASSEAWGGETQYF. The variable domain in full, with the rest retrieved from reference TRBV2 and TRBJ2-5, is EPEVTQTPSHQVTQMGQEVILRCVPISNHLYFYWYRQILGQKVEFLVSFYNNEISEKSEIFDDQFSVERPDGSNFTLKIRSTKLEDSAMYFCASSEAWGGETQYFGPGTRLLVL.

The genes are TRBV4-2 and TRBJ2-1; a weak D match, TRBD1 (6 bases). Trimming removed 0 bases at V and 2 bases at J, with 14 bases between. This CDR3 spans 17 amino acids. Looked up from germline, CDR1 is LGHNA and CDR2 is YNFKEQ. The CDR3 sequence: CASSQDNLRGTYNEQFF. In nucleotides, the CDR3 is TGTGCCAGCAGCCAAGATAACTTGAGGGGGACCTACAATGAGCAGTTCTTC.

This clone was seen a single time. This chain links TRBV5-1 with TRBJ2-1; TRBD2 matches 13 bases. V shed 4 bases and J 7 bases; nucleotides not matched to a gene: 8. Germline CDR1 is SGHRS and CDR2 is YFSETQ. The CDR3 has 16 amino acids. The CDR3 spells CASSPGLAGFGNEQFF. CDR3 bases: TGCGCCAGCAGCCCGGGACTAGCGGGATTTGGGAATGAGCAGTTCTTC. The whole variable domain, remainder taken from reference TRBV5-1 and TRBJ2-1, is KAGVTQTPRYLIKTRGQQVTLSCSPISGHRSVSWYQQTPGQGLQFLFEYFSETQRNKGNFPGRFSGRQFSNSRSEMNVSTLELGDSALYLCASSPGLAGFGNEQFFGPGTRLTVL.

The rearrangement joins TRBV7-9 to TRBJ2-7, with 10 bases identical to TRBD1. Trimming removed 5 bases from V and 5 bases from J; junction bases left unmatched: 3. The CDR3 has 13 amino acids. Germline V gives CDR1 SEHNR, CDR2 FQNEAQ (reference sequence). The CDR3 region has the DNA TGTGCCAGCAGCGCCGGGACAGGGGACGAGCAGTACTTC. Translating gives CASSAGTGDEQYF.

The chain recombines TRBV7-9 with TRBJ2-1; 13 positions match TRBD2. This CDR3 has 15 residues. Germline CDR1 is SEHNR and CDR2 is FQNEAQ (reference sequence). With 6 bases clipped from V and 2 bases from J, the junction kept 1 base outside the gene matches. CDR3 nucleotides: TGTGCCAGCAGGGGACTAGCGGGGACCTACAATGAGCAGTTCTTC. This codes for CASRGLAGTYNEQFF.